These 10 T cell receptor beta chains were all obtained from the same sample, sequenced in a study of T cell responses to AZD1222 COVID-19 vaccine. Clones were sequenced by immunoSEQ multiplex PCR, and TCRdb holds only the in-frame ones, with some missing. The sample contains 90,000 to 100,000 clones, less than 85% of which appear only once. The material sequenced was peripheral blood, taken 28 days after the second AZD1222 dose. The receptors were gathered from an adult who received the AZD1222 COVID-19 vaccine.

This clone was detected a few times. V gene TRBV5-5 combines with J gene TRBJ2-5, with D hard to call. V dropped 8 bases and J dropped 3 bases, with 14 bases sitting between them. Germline lookup yields CDR1 SGHKS and CDR2 YYEKEE (reference sequence). The CDR3 is made up of 13 amino acids. DNA of the CDR3: TGTGCCAGATGGGTTCCGAGCGAAGAGACCCAGTACTTC. This sequence encodes CARWVPSEETQYF.

This clone occurred once. A read error may account for a junction end that differs from germline. The chain joins TRBV15 to TRBJ1-2; tentative D call: TRBD1 (6 bases). This CDR3 spans 14 amino acids. Germline V lookup: CDR1 LNHNV, CDR2 YYDKDF (reference sequence). CDR3 in amino acids: CATSRGWDNSNPFF. In DNA, the CDR3 is TGTGCCACCAGCAGAGGGTGGGACAATTCGAACCCCTTCTTC.

The chain combines TRBV14 with TRBJ2-2, with a possible D match to TRBD2 (6 bases). CDR3 length: 14 amino acids. V was shortened by 4 bases and J by 6 bases, with 12 bases between the two germline ends. The V gene's germline CDR1 is SGHDN and CDR2 FVKESK. CDR3: CASSPRTGAGELFF. The CDR3 bases are TGTGCCAGCAGCCCTAGAACGGGGGCCGGGGAGCTGTTTTTT.

This chain links TRBV7-9 with TRBJ2-5; a weak D match, TRBD2 (6 bases). V was cut by 2 bases and J by 2 bases, with 12 bases left in between. Germline CDR1 reads SEHNR; CDR2 reads FQNEAQ (reference sequence). The CDR3 sequence is 15 residues long. The CDR3 DNA sequence: TGTGCCAGCAGCTTACGGTCGGGGACTCAAGAGACCCAGTACTTC. Encoded protein: CASSLRSGTQETQYF.

The chain employs TRBV7-9 and TRBJ1-2; no clear D. CDR3 length: 14 amino acids. Looked up from germline, CDR1 is SEHNR and CDR2 is FQNEAQ (reference sequence). V was shortened by 3 bases and J by 5 bases, with 13 bases between the two germline ends. The CDR3 DNA sequence: TGTGCCAGCAGCTTCCTAGTTTCCGATTATGGCTACACCTTC. Translating gives CASSFLVSDYGYTF.

This sequence joins TRBV10-3 and TRBJ2-2, with 11 bases matching TRBD2. V lost 10 bases to trimming and J lost 6 bases; unmatched junction nucleotides: 1. The CDR3 sequence is 12 residues long. Germline values: CDR1 ENHRY, CDR2 SYGVKD. This CDR3 is CATSGGPGELFF. CDR3 DNA sequence: TGTGCCACTAGCGGGGGGCCCGGGGAGCTGTTTTTT.

About this clone: Other DNA sequences in this sample translate to the same CDR3. The rearrangement links TRBV5-1 to TRBJ2-1; 10 bases match TRBD1. The V gene end was trimmed by 0 bases and the J gene end by 6 bases; junction bases not matched to a gene: 0. Germline loops: CDR1 SGHRS, CDR2 YFSETQ. The CDR3 length is 14 residues. The CDR3 is CASSLGQGANEQFF. As DNA, the CDR3 is TGCGCCAGCAGCTTGGGACAGGGGGCCAATGAGCAGTTCTTC.

This clone was observed a few times. V gene TRBV20-1 combines with J gene TRBJ1-2; D unclear. Trimming took 3 bases from V and 4 from J, leaving 12 bases between them. Germline CDR1 DFQATT, CDR2 SNEGSKA (reference sequence). CDR3 length: 13 residues. DNA for the CDR3: TGCAGTGCTAGTTTTCGAGAAATCTATGGCTACACCTTC. Translation: CSASFREIYGYTF.

The J gene is TRBJ1-3, the V gene TRBV3-1 (or the pseudogene TRBV3-2); TRBD1 matches 9 bases. In germline, CDR1 is LGHDT, CDR2 YNNKEL (reference sequence). The CDR3 loop spans 16 amino acids. The ends lost 6 bases at V and 7 bases at J; junction bases unmatched: 13. CDR3 residues: CASSHRTGTGLNTIYF. CDR3 DNA: TGTGCCAGCAGTCATCGAACCGGGACAGGGCTGAACACCATATATTTT.

This chain links TRBV19 with TRBJ2-4, with D perhaps assigned TRBD1 or TRBD2 (6 bases each). Germline V gives CDR1 LNHDA, CDR2 SQIVND (reference sequence). The CDR3 covers 17 residues. Trimming removed 5 bases from V and 0 bases from J, with 17 bases in between. CDR3 residues: CASSASPGALAKNIQYF. Here the CDR3 DNA reads TGTGCCAGTAGTGCCTCCCCGGGGGCCCTAGCCAAAAACATTCAGTACTTC.